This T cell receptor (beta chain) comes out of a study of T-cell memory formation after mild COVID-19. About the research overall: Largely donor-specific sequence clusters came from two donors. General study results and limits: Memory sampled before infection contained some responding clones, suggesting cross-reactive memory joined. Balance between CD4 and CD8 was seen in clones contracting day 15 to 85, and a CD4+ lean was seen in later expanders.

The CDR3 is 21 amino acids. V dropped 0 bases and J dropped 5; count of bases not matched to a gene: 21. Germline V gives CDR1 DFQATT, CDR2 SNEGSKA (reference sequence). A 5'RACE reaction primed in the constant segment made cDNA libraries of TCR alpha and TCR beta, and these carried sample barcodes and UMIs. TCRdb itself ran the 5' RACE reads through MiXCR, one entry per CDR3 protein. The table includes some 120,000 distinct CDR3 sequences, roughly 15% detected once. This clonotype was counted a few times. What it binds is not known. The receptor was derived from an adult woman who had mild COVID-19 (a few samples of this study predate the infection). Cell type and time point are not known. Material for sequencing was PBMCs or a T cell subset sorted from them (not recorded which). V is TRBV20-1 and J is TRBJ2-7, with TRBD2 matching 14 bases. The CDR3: CSARDPRIGTSGRTSSHEQYF. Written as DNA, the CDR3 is TGCAGTGCTAGAGATCCGAGGATCGGGACTAGCGGGAGAACATCGTCCCACGAGCAGTACTTC.